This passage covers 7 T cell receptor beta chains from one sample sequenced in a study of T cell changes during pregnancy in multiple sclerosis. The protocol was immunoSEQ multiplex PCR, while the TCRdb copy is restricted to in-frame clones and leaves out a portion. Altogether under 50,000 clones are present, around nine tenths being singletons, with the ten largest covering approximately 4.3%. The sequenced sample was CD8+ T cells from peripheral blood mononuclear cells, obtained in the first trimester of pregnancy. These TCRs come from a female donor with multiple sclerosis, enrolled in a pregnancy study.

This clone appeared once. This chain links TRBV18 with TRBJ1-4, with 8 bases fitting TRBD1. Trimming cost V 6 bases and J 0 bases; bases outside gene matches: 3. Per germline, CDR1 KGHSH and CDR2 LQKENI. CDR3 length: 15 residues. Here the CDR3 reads CASSPTGATNEKLFF. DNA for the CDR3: TGTGCCAGCTCCCCGACAGGGGCAACTAATGAAAAACTGTTTTTT.

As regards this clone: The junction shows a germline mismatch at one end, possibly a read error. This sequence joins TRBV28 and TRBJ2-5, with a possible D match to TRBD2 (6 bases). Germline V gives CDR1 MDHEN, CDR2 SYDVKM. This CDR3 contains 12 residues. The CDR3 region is CASSLWGLPQDF. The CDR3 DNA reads TGTGCCAGCAGTTTATGGGGACTCCCGCAAGACTTC. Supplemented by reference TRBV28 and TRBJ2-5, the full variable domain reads DVKVTQSSRYLVKRTGEKVFLECVQDMDHENMFWYRQDPGLGLRLIYFSYDVKMKEKGDIPEGYSVSREKKERFSLILESASTNQTSMYLCASSLWGLPQDFGPGTRLLVL.

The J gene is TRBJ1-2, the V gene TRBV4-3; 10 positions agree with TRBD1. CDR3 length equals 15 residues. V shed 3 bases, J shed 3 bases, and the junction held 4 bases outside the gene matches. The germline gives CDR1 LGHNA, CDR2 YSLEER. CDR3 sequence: CASSQGQGRHYGYTF. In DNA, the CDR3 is TGCGCCAGCAGCCAGGGACAGGGGAGGCACTATGGCTACACCTTC.

This CDR3 is CASSPPFQALTYEAFF. In DNA form, the CDR3 reads TGTGCCAGCTCACCACCCTTCCAGGCCTTAACGTATGAAGCTTTCTTT. The chain combines TRBV18 with TRBJ1-1, with D unresolved. The V and J ends lost 0 bases and 7 bases respectively, with 18 bases between them. The germline CDR1 and CDR2 sequences are KGHSH and LQKENI. There are 16 residues in the CDR3.

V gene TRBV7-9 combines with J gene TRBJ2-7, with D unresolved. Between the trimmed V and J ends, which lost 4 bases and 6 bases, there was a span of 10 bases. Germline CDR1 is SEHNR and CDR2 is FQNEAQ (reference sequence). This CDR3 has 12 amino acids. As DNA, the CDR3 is TGTGCCAGCAGCTCCCTGCGGCCCGAGCAGTACTTC. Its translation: CASSSLRPEQYF.

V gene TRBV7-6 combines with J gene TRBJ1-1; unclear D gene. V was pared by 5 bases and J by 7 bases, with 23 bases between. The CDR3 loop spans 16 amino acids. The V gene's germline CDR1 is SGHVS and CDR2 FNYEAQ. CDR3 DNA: TGTGCCAGCAGCATCAGGTTCTCGATCGGGGAGGGTGAAGCTTTCTTT. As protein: CASSIRFSIGEGEAFF.

The CDR3 sequence: CASSEAWDRLQPQHF. The CDR3 nucleotides read TGTGCCAGCAGTGAAGCTTGGGACAGGCTCCAGCCCCAGCATTTT. The chain joins TRBV6-1 to TRBJ1-5, with 8 bases lining up with TRBD1. CDR1 and CDR2 from the germline V gene are MNHNS and SASEGT. This CDR3 is 15 amino acids long. V was pared by 0 bases and J by 7 bases, with 5 bases of the junction left unmatched.